The source of this T cell receptor beta chain is a study of human thymus T cells. Notes on this clone: Its antigen is not known.

Germline V gives CDR1 MGHDK, CDR2 SYGVNS. The V gene lost 1 base and the J gene lost 2 bases, with 11 bases spanning the gap. The length of the CDR3 is 15 residues. Produced via immunoSEQ multiplex PCR; TCRdb's table is partial and in-frame only. The sample holds around 120,000 clones, around 94% seen once. Notes on the study in general: Blood and thymic repertoires both appeared biased in V and J gene usage.

Resections obtained during corrective heart surgery supplied the thymus tissue. Samples came from healthy Finnish infants during open corrective cardiac surgery. The specimen was thymus tissue. The rearrangement uses TRBV25-1 and TRBJ1-2; D is uncertain. The TCR originated in a boy under two years old with a congenital heart defect but otherwise immunologically healthy. The CDR3 here is CASSEFSSKNYGYTF. In DNA, the CDR3 is TGTGCCAGCAGTGAATTCAGTTCGAAGAACTATGGCTACACCTTC.